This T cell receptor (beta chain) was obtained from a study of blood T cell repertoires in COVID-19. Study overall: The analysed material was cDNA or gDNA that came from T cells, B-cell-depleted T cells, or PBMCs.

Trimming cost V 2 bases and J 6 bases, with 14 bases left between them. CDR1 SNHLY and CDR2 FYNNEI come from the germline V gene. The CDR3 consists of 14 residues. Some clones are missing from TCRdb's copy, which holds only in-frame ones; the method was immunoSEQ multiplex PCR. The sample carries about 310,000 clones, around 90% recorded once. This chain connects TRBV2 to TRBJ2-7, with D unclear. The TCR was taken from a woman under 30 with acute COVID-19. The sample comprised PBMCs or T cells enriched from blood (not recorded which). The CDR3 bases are TGTGCCAGCAGTGAATCCGCGGCGGCCGGCGAGCAGTACTTC. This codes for CASSESAAAGEQYF.